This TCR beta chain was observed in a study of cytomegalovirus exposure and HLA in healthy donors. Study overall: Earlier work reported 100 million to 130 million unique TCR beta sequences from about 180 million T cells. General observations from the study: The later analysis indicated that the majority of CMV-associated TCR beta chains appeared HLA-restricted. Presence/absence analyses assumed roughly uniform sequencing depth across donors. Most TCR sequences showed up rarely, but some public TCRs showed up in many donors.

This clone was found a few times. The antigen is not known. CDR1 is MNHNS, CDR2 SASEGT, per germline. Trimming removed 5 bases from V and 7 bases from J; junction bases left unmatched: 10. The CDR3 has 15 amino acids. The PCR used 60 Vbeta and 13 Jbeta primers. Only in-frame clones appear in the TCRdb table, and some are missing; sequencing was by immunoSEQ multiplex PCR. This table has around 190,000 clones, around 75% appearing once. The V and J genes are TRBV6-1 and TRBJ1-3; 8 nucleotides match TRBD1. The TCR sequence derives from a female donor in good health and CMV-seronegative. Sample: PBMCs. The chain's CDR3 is CASSQTQGVENTIYF. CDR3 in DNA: TGTGCCAGCAGTCAGACACAGGGGGTGGAGAACACCATATATTTT.